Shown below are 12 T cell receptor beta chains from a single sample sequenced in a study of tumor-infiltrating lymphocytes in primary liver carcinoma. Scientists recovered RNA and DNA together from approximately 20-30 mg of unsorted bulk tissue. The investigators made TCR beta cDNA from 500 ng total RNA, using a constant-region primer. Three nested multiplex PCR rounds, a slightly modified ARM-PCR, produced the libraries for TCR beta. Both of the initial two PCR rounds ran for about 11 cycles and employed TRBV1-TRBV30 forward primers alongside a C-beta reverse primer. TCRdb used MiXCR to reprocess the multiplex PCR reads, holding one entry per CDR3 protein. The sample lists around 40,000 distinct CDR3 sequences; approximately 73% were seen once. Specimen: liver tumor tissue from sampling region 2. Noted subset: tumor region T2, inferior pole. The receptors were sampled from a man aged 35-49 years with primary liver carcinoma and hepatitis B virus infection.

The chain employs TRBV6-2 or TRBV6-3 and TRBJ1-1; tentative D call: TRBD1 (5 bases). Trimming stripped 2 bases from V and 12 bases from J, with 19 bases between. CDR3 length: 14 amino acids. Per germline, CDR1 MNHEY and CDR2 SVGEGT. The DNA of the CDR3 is TGTGCCAGCAGTTACCGTGGCCGGGGCACTGGAACTTTCTTT. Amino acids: CASSYRGRGTGTFF.

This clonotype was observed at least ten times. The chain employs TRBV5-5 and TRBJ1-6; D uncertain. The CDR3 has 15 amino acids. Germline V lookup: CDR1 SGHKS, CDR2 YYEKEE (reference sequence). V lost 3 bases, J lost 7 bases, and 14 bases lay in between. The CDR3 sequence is CASSSWSESNSPLHF. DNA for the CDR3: TGTGCCAGCAGCTCCTGGTCGGAGTCGAATTCACCCCTCCACTTT.

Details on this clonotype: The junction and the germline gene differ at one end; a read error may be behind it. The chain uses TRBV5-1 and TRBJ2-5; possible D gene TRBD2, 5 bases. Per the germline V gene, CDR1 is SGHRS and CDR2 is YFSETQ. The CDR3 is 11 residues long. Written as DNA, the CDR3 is TGCGCCCGCAGAGAGGGAGAGGCCCAGTACTTC. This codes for CARREGEAQYF.

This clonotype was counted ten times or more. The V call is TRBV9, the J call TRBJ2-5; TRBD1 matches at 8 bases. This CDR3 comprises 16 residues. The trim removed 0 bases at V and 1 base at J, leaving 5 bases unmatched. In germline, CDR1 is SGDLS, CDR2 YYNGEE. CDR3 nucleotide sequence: TGTGCCAGCAGCGTAGGAATCGGACAGGGCCAAGAGACCCAGTACTTC. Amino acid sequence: CASSVGIGQGQETQYF.

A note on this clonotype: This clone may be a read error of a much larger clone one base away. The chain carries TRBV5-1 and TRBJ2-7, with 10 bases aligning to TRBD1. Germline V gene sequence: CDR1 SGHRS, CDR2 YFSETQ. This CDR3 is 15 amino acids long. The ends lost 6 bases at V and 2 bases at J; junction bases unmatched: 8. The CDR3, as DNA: TGCGCCAGCAACGGAGGGACAGGGGTGACCTACGAGCAGTACTTC. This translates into CASNGGTGVTYEQYF.

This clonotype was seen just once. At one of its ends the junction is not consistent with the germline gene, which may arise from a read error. CDR3 protein: CTSSSGSTNYGYTF. The CDR3 DNA is TGTACCAGCAGCTCCGGATCAACGAACTATGGCTACACCTTC. The J gene is TRBJ1-2, the V gene TRBV6-2 or TRBV6-3; D remains unclear. This CDR3 region has 14 residues. Germline V gene data show CDR1 as MNHEY and CDR2 as SVGEGT.

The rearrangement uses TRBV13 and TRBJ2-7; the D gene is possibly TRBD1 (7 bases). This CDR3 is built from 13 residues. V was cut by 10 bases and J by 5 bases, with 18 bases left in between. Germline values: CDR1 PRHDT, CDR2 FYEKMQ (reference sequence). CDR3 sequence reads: CANSLQGRNEQYF. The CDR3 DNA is TGTGCCAACAGTTTACAGGGGAGGAACGAGCAGTACTTC.

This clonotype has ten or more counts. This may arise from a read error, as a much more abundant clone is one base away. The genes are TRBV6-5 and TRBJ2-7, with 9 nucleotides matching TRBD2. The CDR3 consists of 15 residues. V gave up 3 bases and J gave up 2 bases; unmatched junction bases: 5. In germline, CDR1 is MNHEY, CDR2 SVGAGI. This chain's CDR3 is CASSYRSGSPYEQYF. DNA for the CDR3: TGTGCCAGCAGTTATCGTAGCGGGAGCCCCTACGAGCAGTACTTC.

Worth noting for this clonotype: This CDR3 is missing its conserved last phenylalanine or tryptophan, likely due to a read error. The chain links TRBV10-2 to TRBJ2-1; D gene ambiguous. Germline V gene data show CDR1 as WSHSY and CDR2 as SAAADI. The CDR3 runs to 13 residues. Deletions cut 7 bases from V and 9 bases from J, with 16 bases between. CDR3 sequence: CASNDSRAGEQFS. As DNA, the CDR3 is TGCGCCAGCAATGATAGTAGGGCCGGTGAGCAGTTCTCC.

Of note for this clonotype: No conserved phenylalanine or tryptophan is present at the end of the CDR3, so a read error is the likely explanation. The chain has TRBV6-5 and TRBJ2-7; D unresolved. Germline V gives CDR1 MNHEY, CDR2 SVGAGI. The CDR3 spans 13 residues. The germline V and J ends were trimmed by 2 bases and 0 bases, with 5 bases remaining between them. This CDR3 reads CASSYDISYEQYL. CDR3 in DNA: TGTGCCAGCAGTTACGACATCTCCTACGAGCAGTACCTC.

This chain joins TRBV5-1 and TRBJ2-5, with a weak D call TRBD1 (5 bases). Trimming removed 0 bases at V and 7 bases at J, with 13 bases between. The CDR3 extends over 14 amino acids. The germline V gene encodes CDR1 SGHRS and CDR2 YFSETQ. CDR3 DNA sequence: TGCGCCAGCAGCTTGGTTACAGGTTCAGCGACCCAGTACTTC. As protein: CASSLVTGSATQYF. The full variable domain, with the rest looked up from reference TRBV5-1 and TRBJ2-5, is KAGVTQTPRYLIKTRGQQVTLSCSPISGHRSVSWYQQTPGQGLQFLFEYFSETQRNKGNFPGRFSGRQFSNSRSEMNVSTLELGDSALYLCASSLVTGSATQYFGPGTRLLVL.

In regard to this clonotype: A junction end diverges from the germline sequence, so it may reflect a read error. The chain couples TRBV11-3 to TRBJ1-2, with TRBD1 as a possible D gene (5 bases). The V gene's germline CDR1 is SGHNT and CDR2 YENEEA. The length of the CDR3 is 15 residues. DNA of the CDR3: TGTGCCAGTAGCTCCACCCGGGGGAGACACCAAGGCTACACCTTC. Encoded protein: CASSSTRGRHQGYTF.